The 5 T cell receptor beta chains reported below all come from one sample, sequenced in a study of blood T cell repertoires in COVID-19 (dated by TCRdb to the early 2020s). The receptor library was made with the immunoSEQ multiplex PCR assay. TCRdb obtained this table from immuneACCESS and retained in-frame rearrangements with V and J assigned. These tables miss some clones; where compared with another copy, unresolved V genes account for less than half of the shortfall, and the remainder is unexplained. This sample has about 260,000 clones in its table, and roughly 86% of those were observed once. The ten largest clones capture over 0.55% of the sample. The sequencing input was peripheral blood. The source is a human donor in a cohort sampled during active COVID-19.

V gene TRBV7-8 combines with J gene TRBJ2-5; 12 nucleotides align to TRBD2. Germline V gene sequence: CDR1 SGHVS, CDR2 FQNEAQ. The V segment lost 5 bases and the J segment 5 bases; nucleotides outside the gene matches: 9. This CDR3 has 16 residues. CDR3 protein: CASSPRLAGAVETQYF. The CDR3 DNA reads TGTGCCAGCAGCCCCCGACTAGCGGGAGCTGTCGAGACCCAGTACTTC.

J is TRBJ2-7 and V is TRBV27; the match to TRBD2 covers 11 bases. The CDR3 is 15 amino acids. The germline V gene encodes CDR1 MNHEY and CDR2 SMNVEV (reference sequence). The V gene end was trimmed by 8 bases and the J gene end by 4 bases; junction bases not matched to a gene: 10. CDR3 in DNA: TGTGCCAGCCGCCGGATCGCTAGCGGGGGGTACGAGCAGTACTTC. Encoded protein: CASRRIASGGYEQYF.

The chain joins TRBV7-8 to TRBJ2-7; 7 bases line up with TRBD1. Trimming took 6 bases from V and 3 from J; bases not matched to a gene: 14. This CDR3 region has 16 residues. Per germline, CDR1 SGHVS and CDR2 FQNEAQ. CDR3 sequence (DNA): TGTGCCAGCAGTTTCGCGTGGGGACAGAATTACTACGAGCAGTACTTC. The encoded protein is CASSFAWGQNYYEQYF.

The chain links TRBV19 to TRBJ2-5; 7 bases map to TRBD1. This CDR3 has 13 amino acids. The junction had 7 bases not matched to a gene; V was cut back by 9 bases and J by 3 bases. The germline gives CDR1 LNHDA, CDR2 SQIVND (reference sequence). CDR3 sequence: CASGNTGEETQYF. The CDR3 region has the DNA TGTGCCAGCGGGAACACAGGGGAAGAGACCCAGTACTTC. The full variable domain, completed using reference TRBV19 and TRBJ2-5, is DGGITQSPKYLFRKEGQNVTLSCEQNLNHDAMYWYRQDPGQGLRLIYYSQIVNDFQKGDIAEGYSVSREKKESFPLTVTSAQKNPTAFYLCASGNTGEETQYFGPGTRLLVL.

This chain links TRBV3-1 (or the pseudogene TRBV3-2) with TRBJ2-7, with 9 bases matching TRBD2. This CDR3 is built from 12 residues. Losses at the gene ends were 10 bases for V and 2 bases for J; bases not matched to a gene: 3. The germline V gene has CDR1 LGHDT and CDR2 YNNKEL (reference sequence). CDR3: CATSGATYEQYF. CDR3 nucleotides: TGTGCCACTAGCGGGGCTACCTACGAGCAGTACTTC.